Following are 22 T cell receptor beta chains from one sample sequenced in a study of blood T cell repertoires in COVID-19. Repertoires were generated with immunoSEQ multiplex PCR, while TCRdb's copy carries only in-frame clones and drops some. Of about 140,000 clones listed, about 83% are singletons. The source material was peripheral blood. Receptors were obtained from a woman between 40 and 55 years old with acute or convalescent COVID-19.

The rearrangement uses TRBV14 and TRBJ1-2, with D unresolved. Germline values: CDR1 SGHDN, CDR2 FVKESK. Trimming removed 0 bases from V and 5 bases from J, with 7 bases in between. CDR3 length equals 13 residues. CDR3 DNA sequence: TGTGCCAGCAGCCAAGAGCGGCAGTATGGCTACACCTTC. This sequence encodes CASSQERQYGYTF.

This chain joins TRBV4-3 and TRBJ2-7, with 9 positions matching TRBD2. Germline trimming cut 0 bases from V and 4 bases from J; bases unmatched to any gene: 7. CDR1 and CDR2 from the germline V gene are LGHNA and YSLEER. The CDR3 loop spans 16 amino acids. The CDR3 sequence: CASSQEPGLAGYEQYF. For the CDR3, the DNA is TGCGCCAGCAGCCAAGAACCAGGGCTAGCGGGATACGAGCAGTACTTC.

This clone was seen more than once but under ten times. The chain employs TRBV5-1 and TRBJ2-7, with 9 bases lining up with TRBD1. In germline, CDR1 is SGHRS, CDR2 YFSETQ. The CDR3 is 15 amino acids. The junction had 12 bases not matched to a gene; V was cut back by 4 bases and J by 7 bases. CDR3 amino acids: CASSPEGQGGEEQYF. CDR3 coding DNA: TGCGCCAGCAGCCCTGAGGGACAGGGAGGGGAAGAGCAGTACTTC.

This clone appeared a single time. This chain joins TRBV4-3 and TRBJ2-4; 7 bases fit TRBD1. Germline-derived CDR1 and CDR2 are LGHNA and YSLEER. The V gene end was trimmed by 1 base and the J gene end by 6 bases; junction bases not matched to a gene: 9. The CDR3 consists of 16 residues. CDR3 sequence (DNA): TGCGCCAGCAGCCAAGCCGCTACAGGGGTCGGAAACATTCAGTACTTC. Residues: CASSQAATGVGNIQYF.

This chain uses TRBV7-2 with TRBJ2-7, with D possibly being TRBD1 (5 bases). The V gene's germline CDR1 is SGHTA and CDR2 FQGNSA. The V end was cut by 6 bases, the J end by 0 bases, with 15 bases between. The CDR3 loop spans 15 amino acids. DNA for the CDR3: TGTGCCAGCAGTCCTGCCCCCGGACACTCCTACGAGCAGTACTTC. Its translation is CASSPAPGHSYEQYF.

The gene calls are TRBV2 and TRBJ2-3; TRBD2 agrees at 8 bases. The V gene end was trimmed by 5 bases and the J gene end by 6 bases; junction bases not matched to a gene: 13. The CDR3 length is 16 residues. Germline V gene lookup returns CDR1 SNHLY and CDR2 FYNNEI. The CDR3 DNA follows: TGTGCCAGCAGTACCCCCCCGGGACTAGTTGGTGATACGCAGTATTTT. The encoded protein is CASSTPPGLVGDTQYF.

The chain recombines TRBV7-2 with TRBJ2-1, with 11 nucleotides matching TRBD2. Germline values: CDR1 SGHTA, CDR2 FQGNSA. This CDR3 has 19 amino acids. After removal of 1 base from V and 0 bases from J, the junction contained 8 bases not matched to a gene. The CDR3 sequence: CASSLVTSGGRSSYNEQFF. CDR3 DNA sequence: TGTGCCAGCAGCTTAGTCACTAGCGGGGGCCGGAGCTCCTACAATGAGCAGTTCTTC.

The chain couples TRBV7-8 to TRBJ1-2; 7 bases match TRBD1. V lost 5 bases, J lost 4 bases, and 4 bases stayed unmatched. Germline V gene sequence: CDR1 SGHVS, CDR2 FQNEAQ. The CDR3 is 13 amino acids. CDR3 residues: CASSPGQAYGYTF. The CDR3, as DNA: TGTGCCAGCAGCCCCGGACAGGCCTATGGCTACACCTTC.

CDR3 coding DNA: TGTGCCAGCAGTTCACAGGCACCCTATGGCTACACCTTC. Amino acid sequence: CASSSQAPYGYTF. The chain recombines TRBV28 with TRBJ1-2; tentative D call: TRBD1 (5 bases). Germline V lookup: CDR1 MDHEN, CDR2 SYDVKM. The CDR3 runs 13 residues. V lost 4 bases, J lost 4 bases, and 10 bases lay in between.

In DNA form, the CDR3 reads TGCGCCAGCACCCGGACAGCGGCTGGGGCCAACGTCCTGACTTTC. Protein: CASTRTAAGANVLTF. J is TRBJ2-6 and V is TRBV5-1, with a possible D match to TRBD1 (6 bases). The CDR3 has 15 residues. The germline CDR1 and CDR2 sequences are SGHRS and YFSETQ. V was pared by 6 bases and J by 2 bases, with 12 bases between.

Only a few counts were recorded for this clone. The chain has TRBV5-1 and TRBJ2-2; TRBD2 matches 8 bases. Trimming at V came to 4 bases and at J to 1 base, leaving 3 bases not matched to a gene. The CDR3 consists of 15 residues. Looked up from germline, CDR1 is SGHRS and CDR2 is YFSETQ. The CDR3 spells CASSLSGVNTGELFF. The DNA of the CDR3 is TGCGCCAGCAGCCTTAGCGGGGTGAACACCGGGGAGCTGTTTTTT.

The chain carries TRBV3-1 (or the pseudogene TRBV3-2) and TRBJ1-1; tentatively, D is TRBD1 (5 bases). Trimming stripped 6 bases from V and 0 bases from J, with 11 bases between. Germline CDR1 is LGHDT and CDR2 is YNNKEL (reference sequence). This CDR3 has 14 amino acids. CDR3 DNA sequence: TGTGCCAGCAGTCGGTCAGGGTTGAACACTGAAGCTTTCTTT. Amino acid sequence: CASSRSGLNTEAFF.

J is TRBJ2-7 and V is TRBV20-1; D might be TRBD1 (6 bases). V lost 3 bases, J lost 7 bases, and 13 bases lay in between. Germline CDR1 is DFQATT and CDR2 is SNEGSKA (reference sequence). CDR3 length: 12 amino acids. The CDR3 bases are TGCAGTGCTAGTCGACAGGTCGGAGAGCAGTACTTC. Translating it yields CSASRQVGEQYF.

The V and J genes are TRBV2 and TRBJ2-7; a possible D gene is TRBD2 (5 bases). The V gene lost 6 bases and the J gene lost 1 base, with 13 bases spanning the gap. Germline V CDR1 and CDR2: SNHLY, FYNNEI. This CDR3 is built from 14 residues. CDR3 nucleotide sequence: TGTGCCAGCAGGGACTCCCGGGTATCCTACGAGCAGTACTTC. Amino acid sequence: CASRDSRVSYEQYF.

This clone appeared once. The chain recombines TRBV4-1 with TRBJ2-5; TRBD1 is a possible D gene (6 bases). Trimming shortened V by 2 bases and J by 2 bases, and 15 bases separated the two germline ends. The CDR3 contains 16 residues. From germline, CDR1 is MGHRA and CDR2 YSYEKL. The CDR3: CASSQTQGPTQETQYF. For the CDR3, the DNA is TGCGCCAGCAGCCAAACTCAGGGGCCCACGCAAGAGACCCAGTACTTC.

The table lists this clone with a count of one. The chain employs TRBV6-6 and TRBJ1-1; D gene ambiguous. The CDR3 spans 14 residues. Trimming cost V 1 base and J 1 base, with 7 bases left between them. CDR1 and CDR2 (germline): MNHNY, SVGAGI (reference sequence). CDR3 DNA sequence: TGTGCCAGCAGTTACTTGGGCAGGAACACTGAAGCTTTCTTT. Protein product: CASSYLGRNTEAFF.

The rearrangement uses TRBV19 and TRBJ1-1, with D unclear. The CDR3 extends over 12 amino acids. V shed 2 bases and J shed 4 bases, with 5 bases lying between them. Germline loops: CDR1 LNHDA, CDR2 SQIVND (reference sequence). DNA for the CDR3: TGTGCCAGTAGTATATCGGTCACTGAAGCTTTCTTT. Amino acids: CASSISVTEAFF. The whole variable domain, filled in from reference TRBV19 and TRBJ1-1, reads DGGITQSPKYLFRKEGQNVTLSCEQNLNHDAMYWYRQDPGQGLRLIYYSQIVNDFQKGDIAEGYSVSREKKESFPLTVTSAQKNPTAFYLCASSISVTEAFFGQGTRLTVV.

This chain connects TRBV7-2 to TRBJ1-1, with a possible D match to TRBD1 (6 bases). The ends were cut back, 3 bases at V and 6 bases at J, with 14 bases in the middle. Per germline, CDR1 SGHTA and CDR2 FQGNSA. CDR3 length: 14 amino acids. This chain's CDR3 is CASSFPGPGAEAFF. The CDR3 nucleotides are TGTGCCAGCAGCTTCCCGGGACCAGGGGCTGAAGCTTTCTTT.

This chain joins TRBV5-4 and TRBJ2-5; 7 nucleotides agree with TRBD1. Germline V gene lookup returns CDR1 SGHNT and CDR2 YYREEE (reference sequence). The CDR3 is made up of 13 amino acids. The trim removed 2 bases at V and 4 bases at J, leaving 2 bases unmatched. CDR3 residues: CASSLGGAETQYF. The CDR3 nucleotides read TGTGCCAGCAGCTTAGGGGGCGCAGAGACCCAGTACTTC.

CDR3 coding DNA: TGCGCCAGCAGCTTAGACAGACACAATGAGCAGTTCTTC. Translating gives CASSLDRHNEQFF. This sequence joins TRBV5-1 and TRBJ2-1; D might be TRBD1 (5 bases). V dropped 2 bases and J dropped 5 bases, with 8 bases sitting between them. Germline V gives CDR1 SGHRS, CDR2 YFSETQ. The CDR3 has 13 residues.

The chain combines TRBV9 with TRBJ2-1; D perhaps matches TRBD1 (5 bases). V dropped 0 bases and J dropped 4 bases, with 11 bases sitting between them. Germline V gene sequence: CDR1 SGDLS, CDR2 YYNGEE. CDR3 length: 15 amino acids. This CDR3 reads CASSVGWQGYNEQFF. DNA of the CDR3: TGTGCCAGCAGCGTAGGGTGGCAGGGTTACAATGAGCAGTTCTTC.

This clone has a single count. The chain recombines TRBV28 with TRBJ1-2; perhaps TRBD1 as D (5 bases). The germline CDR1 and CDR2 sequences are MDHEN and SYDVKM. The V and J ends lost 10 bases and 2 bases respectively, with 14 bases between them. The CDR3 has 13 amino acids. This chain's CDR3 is CATGGTANYGYTF. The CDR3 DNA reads TGTGCCACCGGGGGTACAGCGAACTATGGCTACACCTTC.